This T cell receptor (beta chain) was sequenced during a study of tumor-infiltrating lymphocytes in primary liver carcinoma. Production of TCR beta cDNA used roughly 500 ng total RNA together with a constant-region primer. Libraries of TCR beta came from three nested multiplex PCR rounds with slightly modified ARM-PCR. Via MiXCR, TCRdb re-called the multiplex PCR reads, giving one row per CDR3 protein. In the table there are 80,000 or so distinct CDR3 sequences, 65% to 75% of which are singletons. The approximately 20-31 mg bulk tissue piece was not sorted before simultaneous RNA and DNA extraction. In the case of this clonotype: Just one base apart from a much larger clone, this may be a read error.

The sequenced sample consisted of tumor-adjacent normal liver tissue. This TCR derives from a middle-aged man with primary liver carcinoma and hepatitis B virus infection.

For the CDR3, the DNA is TGTGCCAGCAGCTCACCCCGGGACAGGAGGCGGGATGAGCAGTTCTTC. Translation: CASSSPRDRRRDEQFF. V and J are TRBV7-9 and TRBJ2-1; 8 bases are a match to TRBD1. V dropped 4 bases and J dropped 8; count of bases not matched to a gene: 13. The CDR3 has 16 residues. Per germline, CDR1 SEHNR and CDR2 FQNEAQ (reference sequence). The full variable domain, its missing parts supplied by reference TRBV7-9 and TRBJ2-1, is DTGVSQNPRHKITKRGQNVTFRCDPISEHNRLYWYRQTLGQGPEFLTYFQNEAQLEKSRLLSDRFSAERPKGSFSTLEIQRTEQGDSAMYLCASSSPRDRRRDEQFFGPGTRLTVL.